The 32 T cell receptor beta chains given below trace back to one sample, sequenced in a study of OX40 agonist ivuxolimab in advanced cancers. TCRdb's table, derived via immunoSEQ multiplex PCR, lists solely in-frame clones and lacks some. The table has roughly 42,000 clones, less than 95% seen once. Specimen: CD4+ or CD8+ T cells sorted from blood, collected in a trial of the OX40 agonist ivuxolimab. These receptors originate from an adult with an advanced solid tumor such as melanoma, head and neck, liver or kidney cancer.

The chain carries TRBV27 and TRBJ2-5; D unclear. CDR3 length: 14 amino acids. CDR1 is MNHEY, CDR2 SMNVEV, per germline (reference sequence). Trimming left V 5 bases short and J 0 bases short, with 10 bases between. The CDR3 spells CASSHAVNQETQYF. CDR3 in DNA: TGTGCCAGCAGTCACGCGGTTAACCAAGAGACCCAGTACTTC.

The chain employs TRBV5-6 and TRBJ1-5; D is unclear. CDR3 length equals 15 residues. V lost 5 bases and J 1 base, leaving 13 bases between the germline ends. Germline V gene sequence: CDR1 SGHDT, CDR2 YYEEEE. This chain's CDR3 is CASSQREGSNQPQHF. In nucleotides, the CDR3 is TGTGCCAGCAGTCAACGGGAGGGAAGCAATCAGCCCCAGCATTTT.

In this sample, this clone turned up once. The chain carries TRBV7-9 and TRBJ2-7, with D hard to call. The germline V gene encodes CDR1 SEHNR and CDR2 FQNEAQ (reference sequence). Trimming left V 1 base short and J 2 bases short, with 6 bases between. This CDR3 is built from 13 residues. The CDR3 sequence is CASSLVSPYEQYF. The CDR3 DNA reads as TGTGCCAGCAGCTTAGTTTCCCCCTACGAGCAGTACTTC. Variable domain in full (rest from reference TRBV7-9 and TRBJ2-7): DTGVSQNPRHKITKRGQNVTFRCDPISEHNRLYWYRQTLGQGPEFLTYFQNEAQLEKSRLLSDRFSAERPKGSFSTLEIQRTEQGDSAMYLCASSLVSPYEQYFGPGTRLTVT.

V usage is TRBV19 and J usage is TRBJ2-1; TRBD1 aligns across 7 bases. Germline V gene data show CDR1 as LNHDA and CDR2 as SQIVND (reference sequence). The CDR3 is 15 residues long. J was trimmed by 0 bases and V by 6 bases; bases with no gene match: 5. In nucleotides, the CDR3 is TGTGCCAGTAGCATGACAGGGAGCTCCTACAATGAGCAGTTCTTC. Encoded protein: CASSMTGSSYNEQFF. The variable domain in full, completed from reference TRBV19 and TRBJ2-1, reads DGGITQSPKYLFRKEGQNVTLSCEQNLNHDAMYWYRQDPGQGLRLIYYSQIVNDFQKGDIAEGYSVSREKKESFPLTVTSAQKNPTAFYLCASSMTGSSYNEQFFGPGTRLTVL.

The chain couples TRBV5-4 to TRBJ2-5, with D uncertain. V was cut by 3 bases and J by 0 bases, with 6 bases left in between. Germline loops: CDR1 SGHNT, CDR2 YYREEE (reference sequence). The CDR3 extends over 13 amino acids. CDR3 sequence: CASSSHNQETQYF. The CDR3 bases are TGTGCCAGCAGCTCCCACAACCAAGAGACCCAGTACTTC.

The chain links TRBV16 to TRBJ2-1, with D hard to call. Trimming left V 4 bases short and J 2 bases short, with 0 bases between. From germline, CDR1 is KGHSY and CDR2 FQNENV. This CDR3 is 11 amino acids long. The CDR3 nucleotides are TGTGCCAGCAGCCCCTACAATGAGCAGTTCTTC. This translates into CASSPYNEQFF.

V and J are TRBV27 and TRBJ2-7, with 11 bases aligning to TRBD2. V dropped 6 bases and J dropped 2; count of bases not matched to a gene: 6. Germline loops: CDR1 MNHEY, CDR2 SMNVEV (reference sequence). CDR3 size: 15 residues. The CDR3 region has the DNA TGTGCCAGCAGACGGGCGACTAGCGGGACCTACGAGCAGTACTTC. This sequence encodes CASRRATSGTYEQYF.

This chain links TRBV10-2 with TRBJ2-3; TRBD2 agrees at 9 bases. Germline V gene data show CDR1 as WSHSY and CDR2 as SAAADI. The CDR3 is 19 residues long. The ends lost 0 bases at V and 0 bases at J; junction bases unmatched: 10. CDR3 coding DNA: TGCGCCAGCAGTGAGTCGATGCCGCGGGAGGGATATAGCACAGATACGCAGTATTTT. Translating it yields CASSESMPREGYSTDTQYF.

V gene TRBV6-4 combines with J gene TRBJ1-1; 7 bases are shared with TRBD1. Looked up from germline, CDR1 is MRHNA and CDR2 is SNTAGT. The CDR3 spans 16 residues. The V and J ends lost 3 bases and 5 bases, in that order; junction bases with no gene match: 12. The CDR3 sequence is CASSESKDRSDTEAFF. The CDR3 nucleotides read TGTGCCAGCAGTGAATCCAAGGACAGGAGTGATACTGAAGCTTTCTTT.

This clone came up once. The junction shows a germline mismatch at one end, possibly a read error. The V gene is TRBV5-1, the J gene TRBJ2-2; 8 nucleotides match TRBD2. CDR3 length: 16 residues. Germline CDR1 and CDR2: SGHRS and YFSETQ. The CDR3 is CASSSTSGENTGGLFF. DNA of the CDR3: TGCGCCAGCAGCTCAACTAGCGGAGAGAACACCGGGGGGCTGTTTTTT.

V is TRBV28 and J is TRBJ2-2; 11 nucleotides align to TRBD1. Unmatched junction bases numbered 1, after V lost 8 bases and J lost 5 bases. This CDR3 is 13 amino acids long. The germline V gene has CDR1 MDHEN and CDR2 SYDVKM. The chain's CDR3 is CASWDRGTGELFF. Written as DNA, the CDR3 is TGTGCCAGCTGGGACAGGGGGACCGGGGAGCTGTTTTTT.

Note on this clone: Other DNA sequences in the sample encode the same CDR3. The CDR3 sequence is CASSQRGMNTEAFF. In nucleotides, the CDR3 is TGTGCCAGCTCCCAACGGGGTATGAACACTGAAGCTTTCTTT. This sequence joins TRBV14 and TRBJ1-1, with D uncertain. Germline CDR1 reads SGHDN; CDR2 reads FVKESK. This CDR3 comprises 14 residues. V lost 8 bases to trimming and J lost 0 bases, with 13 bases between them.

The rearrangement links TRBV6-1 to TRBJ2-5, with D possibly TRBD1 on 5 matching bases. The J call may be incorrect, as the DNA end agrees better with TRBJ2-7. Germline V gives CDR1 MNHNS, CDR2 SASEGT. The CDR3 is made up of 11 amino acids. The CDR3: CASFRESEQYF. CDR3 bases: TGTGCCAGCTTCAGGGAAAGCGAGCAGTACTTC.

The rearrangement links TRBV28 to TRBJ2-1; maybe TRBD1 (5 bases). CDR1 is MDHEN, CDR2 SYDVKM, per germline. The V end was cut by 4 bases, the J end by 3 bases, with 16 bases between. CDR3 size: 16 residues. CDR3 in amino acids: CASSSINDSFYNEQFF. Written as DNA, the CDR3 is TGTGCCAGCAGTTCTATAAATGACAGTTTCTACAATGAGCAGTTCTTC.

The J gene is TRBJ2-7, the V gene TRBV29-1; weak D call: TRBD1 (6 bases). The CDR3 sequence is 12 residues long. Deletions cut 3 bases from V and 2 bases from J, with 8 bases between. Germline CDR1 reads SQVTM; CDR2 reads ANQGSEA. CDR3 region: CSVEGTPYEQYF. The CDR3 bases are TGCAGCGTTGAGGGGACACCCTACGAGCAGTACTTC.

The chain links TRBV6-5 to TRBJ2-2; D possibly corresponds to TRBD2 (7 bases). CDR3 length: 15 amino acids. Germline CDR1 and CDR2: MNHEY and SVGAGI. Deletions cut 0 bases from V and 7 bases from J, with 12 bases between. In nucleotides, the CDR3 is TGTGCCAGCAGTTACTCGAGAGGGGGGGGCGGGGAGCTGTTTTTT. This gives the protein CASSYSRGGGGELFF.

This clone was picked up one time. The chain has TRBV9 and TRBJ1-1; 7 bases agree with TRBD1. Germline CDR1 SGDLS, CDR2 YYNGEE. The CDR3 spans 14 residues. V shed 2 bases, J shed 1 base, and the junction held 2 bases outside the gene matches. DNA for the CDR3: TGTGCCAGCAGCGTGACAGGGACGAACACTGAAGCTTTCTTT. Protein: CASSVTGTNTEAFF. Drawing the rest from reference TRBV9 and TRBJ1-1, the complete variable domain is DSGVTQTPKHLITATGQRVTLRCSPRSGDLSVYWYQQSLDQGLQFLIQYYNGEERAKGNILERFSAQQFPDLHSELNLSSLELGDSALYFCASSVTGTNTEAFFGQGTRLTVV.

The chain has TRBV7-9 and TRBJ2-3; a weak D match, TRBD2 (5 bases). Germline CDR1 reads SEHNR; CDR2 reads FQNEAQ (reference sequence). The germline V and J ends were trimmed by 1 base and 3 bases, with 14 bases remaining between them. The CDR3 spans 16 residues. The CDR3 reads CASSLVVVPGTDTQYF. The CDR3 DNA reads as TGTGCCAGCAGCTTAGTCGTCGTTCCGGGAACAGATACGCAGTATTTT.

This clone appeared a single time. The CDR3 here is CASRGYTEAFF. DNA of the CDR3: TGCGCCAGCAGGGGGTACACTGAAGCTTTCTTT. The V gene is TRBV5-1, the J gene TRBJ1-1; D remains ambiguous. The germline V gene encodes CDR1 SGHRS and CDR2 YFSETQ. Trimming left V 5 bases short and J 3 bases short, with 5 bases between. The CDR3 contains 11 residues.

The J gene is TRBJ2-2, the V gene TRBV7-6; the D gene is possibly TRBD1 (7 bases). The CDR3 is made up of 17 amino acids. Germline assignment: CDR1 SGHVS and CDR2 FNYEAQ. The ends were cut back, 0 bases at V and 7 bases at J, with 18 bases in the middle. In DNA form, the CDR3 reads TGTGCCAGCAGCTTAGCGATGGGGGGACAGTCGTTCGGGGAGCTGTTTTTT. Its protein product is CASSLAMGGQSFGELFF.

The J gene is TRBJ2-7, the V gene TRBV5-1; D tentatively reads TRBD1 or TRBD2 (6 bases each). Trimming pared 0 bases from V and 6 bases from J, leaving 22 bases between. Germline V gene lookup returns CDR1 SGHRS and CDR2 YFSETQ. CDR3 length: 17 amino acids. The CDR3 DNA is TGCGCCAGCAGCTTGGCCGGTGGGGGGCCCGGGGTTTCCGAGCAGTACTTC. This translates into CASSLAGGGPGVSEQYF. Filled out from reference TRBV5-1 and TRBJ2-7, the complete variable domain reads KAGVTQTPRYLIKTRGQQVTLSCSPISGHRSVSWYQQTPGQGLQFLFEYFSETQRNKGNFPGRFSGRQFSNSRSEMNVSTLELGDSALYLCASSLAGGGPGVSEQYFGPGTRLTVT.

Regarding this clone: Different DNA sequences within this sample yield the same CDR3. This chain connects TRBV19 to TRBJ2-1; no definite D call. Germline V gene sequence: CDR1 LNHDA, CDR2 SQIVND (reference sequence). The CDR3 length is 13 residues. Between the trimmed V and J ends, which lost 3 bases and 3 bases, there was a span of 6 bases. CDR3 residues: CASSIDSYNEQFF. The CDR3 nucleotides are TGTGCCAGTAGTATTGATAGCTACAATGAGCAGTTCTTC.

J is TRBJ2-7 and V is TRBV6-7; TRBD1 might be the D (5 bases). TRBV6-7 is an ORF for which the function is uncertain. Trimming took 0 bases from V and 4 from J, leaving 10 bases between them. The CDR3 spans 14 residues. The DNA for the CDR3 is TGTGCCAGCAGTTACTCGTCACAGGCTTACGAGCAGTACTTC. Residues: CASSYSSQAYEQYF.

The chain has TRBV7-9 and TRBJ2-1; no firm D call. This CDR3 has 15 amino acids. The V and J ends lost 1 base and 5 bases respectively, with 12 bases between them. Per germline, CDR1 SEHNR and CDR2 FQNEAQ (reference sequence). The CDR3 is CASSLVAIAHNEQFF. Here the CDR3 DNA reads TGTGCCAGCAGCTTAGTGGCTATCGCTCACAATGAGCAGTTCTTC.

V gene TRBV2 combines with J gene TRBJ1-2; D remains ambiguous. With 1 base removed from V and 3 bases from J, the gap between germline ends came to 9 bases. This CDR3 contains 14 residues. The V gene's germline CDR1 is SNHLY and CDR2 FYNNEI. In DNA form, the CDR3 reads TGTGCCAGCAGTGAAGGGGTGCGGTACTATGGCTACACCTTC. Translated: CASSEGVRYYGYTF.

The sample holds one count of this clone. In nucleotides, the CDR3 is TGTGCCAGCAGAGGACAGGGGGCATACGAGCAGTACTTC. It codes for CASRGQGAYEQYF. The gene calls are TRBV6-1 and TRBJ2-7; 11 bases are shared with TRBD1. CDR1 and CDR2 from the germline V gene are MNHNS and SASEGT. The CDR3 has 13 amino acids. J gave up 4 bases and V 6 bases, and 2 bases lay outside the gene matches.

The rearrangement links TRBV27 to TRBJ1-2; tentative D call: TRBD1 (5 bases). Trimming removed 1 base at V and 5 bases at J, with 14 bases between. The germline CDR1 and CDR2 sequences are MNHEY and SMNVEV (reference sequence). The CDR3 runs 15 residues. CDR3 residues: CASSLWGGVEYGYTF. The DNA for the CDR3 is TGTGCCAGCAGTTTATGGGGAGGGGTTGAGTATGGCTACACCTTC.

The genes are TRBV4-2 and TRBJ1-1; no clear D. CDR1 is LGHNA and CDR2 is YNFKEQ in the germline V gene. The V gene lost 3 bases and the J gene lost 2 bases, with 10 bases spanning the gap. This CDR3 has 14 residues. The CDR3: CASSHNSGNTEAFF. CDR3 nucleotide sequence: TGTGCCAGCAGCCATAACTCAGGAAACACTGAAGCTTTCTTT.

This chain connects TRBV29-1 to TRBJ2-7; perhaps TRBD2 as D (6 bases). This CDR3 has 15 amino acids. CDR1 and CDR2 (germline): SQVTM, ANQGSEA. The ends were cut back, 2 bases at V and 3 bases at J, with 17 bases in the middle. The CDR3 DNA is TGCAGCGTTGAACTTTCGACGGGAGAGGTCTACGAGCAGTACTTC. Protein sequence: CSVELSTGEVYEQYF.

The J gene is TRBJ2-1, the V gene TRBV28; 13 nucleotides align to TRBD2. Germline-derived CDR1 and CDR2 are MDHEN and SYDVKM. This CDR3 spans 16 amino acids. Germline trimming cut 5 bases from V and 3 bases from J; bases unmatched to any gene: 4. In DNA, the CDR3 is TGTGCCAGCAGTCCCACTAGCGGGAGGGACTACAATGAGCAGTTCTTC. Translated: CASSPTSGRDYNEQFF.

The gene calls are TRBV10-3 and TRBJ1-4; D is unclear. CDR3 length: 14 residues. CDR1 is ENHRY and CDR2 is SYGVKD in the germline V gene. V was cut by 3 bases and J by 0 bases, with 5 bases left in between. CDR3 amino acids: CAISDGTTNEKLFF. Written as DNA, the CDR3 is TGTGCCATCAGTGATGGGACAACTAATGAAAAACTGTTTTTT.

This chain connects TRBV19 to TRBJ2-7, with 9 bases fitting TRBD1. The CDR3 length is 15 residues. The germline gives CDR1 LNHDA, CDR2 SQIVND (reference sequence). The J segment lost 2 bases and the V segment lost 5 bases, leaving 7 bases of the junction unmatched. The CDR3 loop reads CASSWGDREAYEQYF. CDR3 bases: TGTGCCAGTAGTTGGGGGGACAGGGAGGCCTACGAGCAGTACTTC.